Sequencing of this T cell receptor (beta chain) was carried out in a study of T cell changes during pregnancy in multiple sclerosis. Only in-frame clones appear in the TCRdb table, and some are missing; sequencing was by immunoSEQ multiplex PCR. The repertoire holds about 52,000 clones, with about 92% as singletons. The sample here was CD4+ T cells from peripheral blood mononuclear cells, taken after pregnancy. The TCR sequence derives from a female donor in good health, enrolled as a control in a pregnancy study.

The CDR3 nucleotides read TGTGCCAGCAGTAGGCAGGATCGCACTGAAGCTTTCTTT. It is translated as CASSRQDRTEAFF. The gene calls are TRBV27 and TRBJ1-1; D is ambiguous. The CDR3 has 13 residues. Between the trimmed V and J ends, which lost 5 bases and 4 bases, there was a span of 11 bases. Germline V gene lookup returns CDR1 MNHEY and CDR2 SMNVEV (reference sequence).